The next 22 T cell receptor beta chains were all read from a single sample in a study of blood T cells in healthy people across ages. Sample-barcoded 5' priming and a J-beta primer mix drove a second PCR of about 6 to 12 cycles. TCRdb reanalysed the 5' RACE reads using MiXCR and keeps one entry per CDR3 protein. The sample carries 890,000 or so distinct CDR3 sequences, about 59% recorded once. The sequenced sample consisted of blood. The receptors shown here come from a man aged 30-40 years in good health.

The chain employs TRBV7-3 and TRBJ2-1, with 8 bases identical to TRBD2. This CDR3 spans 18 amino acids. CDR1 SGHTA and CDR2 FQGTGA come from the germline V gene. J gave up 0 bases and V 3 bases, and 10 bases lay outside the gene matches. CDR3 sequence (DNA): TGTGCCAGCAGCTTCGGACCAGCGGGGGCAAGCTCCTACAATGAGCAGTTCTTC. This sequence encodes CASSFGPAGASSYNEQFF. Full variable domain (missing parts from reference TRBV7-3 and TRBJ2-1): GAGVSQTPSNKVTEKGKYVELRCDPISGHTALYWYRQSLGQGPEFLIYFQGTGAADDSGLPNDRFFAVRPEGSVSTLKIQRTERGDSAVYLCASSFGPAGASSYNEQFFGPGTRLTVL.

The chain recombines TRBV7-2 with TRBJ2-6, with a weak D call TRBD1 (5 bases). Trimming took 4 bases from V and 3 from J, leaving 19 bases between them. The length of the CDR3 is 18 residues. CDR1 is SGHTA, CDR2 FQGNSA, per germline. The CDR3 reads CASSSRPGISLGANVLTF. In DNA form, the CDR3 reads TGTGCCAGCAGCTCGAGGCCAGGGATCTCCCTTGGGGCCAACGTCCTGACTTTC.

This rearrangement joins TRBV7-2 to TRBJ2-1; weak D call: TRBD2 (6 bases). The assigned J gene may be wrong: the sequence end matches TRBJ2-7 better. CDR1 and CDR2 (germline): SGHTA, FQGNSA. The CDR3 sequence is 14 residues long. The CDR3 DNA reads TGTGCCAGCAGCTTAGCACAGACGCGGGGTGAGCAGTACTTC. This codes for CASSLAQTRGEQYF.

This clonotype was recorded once. The chain has TRBV11-2 and TRBJ1-1; D not resolved. CDR3 length: 13 residues. Germline V lookup: CDR1 SGHAT, CDR2 FQNNGV. V lost 4 bases, J lost 3 bases, and 9 bases lay in between. In DNA, the CDR3 is TGTGCCAGCAGCTACGAACGGTACACTGAAGCTTTCTTT. Amino acid sequence: CASSYERYTEAFF.

This clonotype was counted between two and nine times. The chain employs TRBV7-3 and TRBJ2-7; D may match TRBD1 or TRBD2 (6 bases each). Germline CDR1 and CDR2: SGHTA and FQGTGA. Trimming left V 2 bases short and J 1 base short, with 12 bases between. The CDR3 covers 15 residues. This CDR3 is CASSLGGGKSYEQYF. CDR3 coding DNA: TGTGCCAGCAGCTTAGGAGGGGGGAAATCCTACGAGCAGTACTTC.

The chain has TRBV27 and TRBJ2-1, with TRBD2 as a possible D gene (5 bases). The CDR3 extends over 15 amino acids. Germline V CDR1 and CDR2: MNHEY, SMNVEV (reference sequence). V shed 6 bases and J shed 3 bases, with 15 bases lying between them. In nucleotides, the CDR3 is TGTGCCAGCAGACCTGAGGTCGGACTCTACAATGAGCAGTTCTTC. Translated, it gives CASRPEVGLYNEQFF.

The chain uses TRBV9 and TRBJ2-4; TRBD1 matches 7 bases. The J call may be in error: the DNA end matches TRBJ2-7 better. The germline V gene has CDR1 SGDLS and CDR2 YYNGEE. This CDR3 comprises 14 residues. CDR3 DNA: TGTGCCAGCAGCCCTACGGGACAGACCTACGAGCAGTACTTC. This encodes CASSPTGQTYEQYF.

The V and J genes are TRBV7-2 and TRBJ2-3, with D possibly matching TRBD1 (6 bases). Germline CDR1 and CDR2: SGHTA and FQGNSA. Trimming shortened V by 8 bases and J by 2 bases, and 8 bases separated the two germline ends. This CDR3 spans 12 amino acids. The CDR3 DNA follows: TGTGCCAGCGGGGGCCACACAGATACGCAGTATTTT. Its translation: CASGGHTDTQYF.

The count of this clonotype is one. J is TRBJ2-7 and V is TRBV20-1, with D perhaps TRBD2 (5 bases). V was cut by 0 bases and J by 3 bases, with 12 bases left in between. CDR3 length: 14 residues. Germline V gene data show CDR1 as DFQATT and CDR2 as SNEGSKA (reference sequence). Here the CDR3 reads CSARDLRGDYEQYF. The CDR3, as DNA: TGCAGTGCTAGAGATCTTCGGGGAGACTACGAGCAGTACTTC.

Regarding this clonotype: Sequence at one end of the junction differs from germline and may be a read error. The CDR3 loop reads CASSLGGDSYKQYF. The CDR3, as DNA: TGTGCCAGCAGCTTAGGGGGGGACAGCTACAAGCAGTACTTC. V usage is TRBV7-6 and J usage is TRBJ2-7, with a weak D call TRBD1 (7 bases). Germline V lookup: CDR1 SGHVS, CDR2 FNYEAQ. This CDR3 is built from 14 residues.

The chain recombines TRBV2 with TRBJ1-6; D possibly corresponds to TRBD1 (6 bases). With 4 bases removed from V and 3 bases from J, the gap between germline ends came to 10 bases. Germline V CDR1 and CDR2: SNHLY, FYNNEI. This CDR3 has 15 amino acids. The CDR3 sequence is CASSATDSYNSPLHF. The CDR3 bases are TGTGCCAGCAGTGCGACGGACAGCTATAATTCACCCCTCCACTTT.

The chain joins TRBV20-1 to TRBJ2-5; 8 nucleotides align to TRBD1. Germline V gene sequence: CDR1 DFQATT, CDR2 SNEGSKA (reference sequence). The V gene end was trimmed by 4 bases and the J gene end by 4 bases; junction bases not matched to a gene: 2. The CDR3 spans 12 residues. The CDR3 DNA reads as TGCAGTGCTAAACAGGGGGGAGAGACCCAGTACTTC. Translated, it gives CSAKQGGETQYF.

The gene calls are TRBV6-5 and TRBJ2-3, with a possible D match to TRBD2 (6 bases). Germline V lookup: CDR1 MNHEY, CDR2 SVGAGI. Between the trimmed V and J ends, which lost 0 bases and 4 bases, there was a span of 17 bases. There are 17 residues in the CDR3. The CDR3: CASSYSGSSGVADTQYF. DNA of the CDR3: TGTGCCAGCAGTTACTCCGGGAGTAGTGGGGTCGCAGATACGCAGTATTTT.

The V gene is TRBV7-6, the J gene TRBJ2-7; weak D call: TRBD1 (6 bases). Germline loops: CDR1 SGHVS, CDR2 FNYEAQ. This CDR3 has 14 residues. The V gene lost 0 bases and the J gene lost 5 bases, with 11 bases spanning the gap. The CDR3 region has the DNA TGTGCCAGCAGCTTAGCGCAGGGGCCCCACGAGCAGTACTTC. This gives the protein CASSLAQGPHEQYF.

The chain links TRBV6-2 or TRBV6-3 to TRBJ2-7; tentatively, D is TRBD1 or TRBD2 (6 bases each). The V gene's germline CDR1 is MNHEY and CDR2 SVGEGT. The CDR3 runs 16 residues. V was clipped by 3 bases and J by 0 bases, with 15 bases between them. As DNA, the CDR3 is TGTGCCAGCAGTTATCCCGGACAGACTAGCTCCTACGAGCAGTACTTC. This sequence encodes CASSYPGQTSSYEQYF.

This rearrangement joins TRBV4-3 to TRBJ2-3; no reliable D call. The V gene lost 0 bases and the J gene lost 6 bases, with 13 bases spanning the gap. From germline, CDR1 is LGHNA and CDR2 YSLEER. The CDR3 totals 15 residues. This CDR3 reads CASSQERAWVDTQYF. The CDR3 nucleotides read TGCGCCAGCAGCCAAGAGCGTGCTTGGGTGGATACGCAGTATTTT.

This clonotype was found a few times. The chain combines TRBV28 with TRBJ1-5; TRBD1 might be the D (6 bases). The CDR3 has 15 residues. Looked up from germline, CDR1 is MDHEN and CDR2 is SYDVKM. The V and J ends lost 5 bases and 0 bases respectively, with 11 bases between them. Here the CDR3 DNA reads TGTGCCAGCAGTGTCACAGGGAATAGCAATCAGCCCCAGCATTTT. Amino acids: CASSVTGNSNQPQHF.

This clonotype was detected a few times. This sequence joins TRBV28 and TRBJ1-5; perhaps TRBD1 as D (6 bases). The V end lost 2 bases, the J end lost 4 bases, and 15 bases lay between the germline ends. The CDR3 sequence is 16 residues long. CDR1 is MDHEN and CDR2 is SYDVKM in the germline V gene. CDR3 coding DNA: TGTGCCAGCAGTTTACCGGTGGGGAGGGGGAATCAGCCCCAGCATTTT. Its protein is CASSLPVGRGNQPQHF.

The chain has TRBV5-1 and TRBJ2-1; D might be TRBD1 (6 bases). Deletions cut 5 bases from V and 4 bases from J, with 10 bases between. Germline CDR1 and CDR2: SGHRS and YFSETQ. The CDR3 loop spans 13 amino acids. This CDR3 is CASSCDRYNEQFF. The CDR3 DNA reads as TGCGCCAGCAGTTGCGACAGGTACAATGAGCAGTTCTTC.

The chain recombines TRBV15 with TRBJ2-7; the match to TRBD1 covers 9 bases. CDR3 length equals 15 residues. V shed 2 bases, J shed 3 bases, and the junction held 5 bases outside the gene matches. Per germline, CDR1 LNHNV and CDR2 YYDKDF (reference sequence). The CDR3 region is CATSRTPGQGYEQYF. The CDR3 region has the DNA TGTGCCACCAGCAGAACTCCGGGACAGGGCTACGAGCAGTACTTC.

This clonotype was counted a single time. The chain couples TRBV9 to TRBJ1-1; TRBD1 aligns across 8 bases. The CDR3 contains 16 residues. From germline, CDR1 is SGDLS and CDR2 YYNGEE. V dropped 0 bases and J dropped 1; count of bases not matched to a gene: 5. The CDR3 DNA sequence: TGTGCCAGCAGCGTAGAGCCAGGGGGCAAGAACACTGAAGCTTTCTTT. Translating it yields CASSVEPGGKNTEAFF.

The chain couples TRBV5-5 to TRBJ2-1; 10 nucleotides line up with TRBD1. V lost 7 bases to trimming and J lost 7 bases; unmatched junction nucleotides: 8. The germline V gene has CDR1 SGHKS and CDR2 YYEKEE (reference sequence). The CDR3 loop spans 14 amino acids. This CDR3 is CASGRQGARNEQFF. The CDR3 nucleotides read TGTGCCAGCGGACGACAGGGGGCGCGGAATGAGCAGTTCTTC.